The clone carrying this TCR beta chain was recorded at least ten times. Its antigen is not known. This entry belongs to a study of T-cell reconstitution after alpha-beta-depleted transplantation in children. Library preparation (for TCRbeta) was performed with unique molecular identifiers. TCRdb fed the PCR reads into MiXCR, producing one record per CDR3 protein. Found here are about 200,000 distinct CDR3 sequences, roughly 6.3% of them singletons; the top ten hold under 5%. General study results and limits: Newly produced T cells mostly accounted for T-cell counts and diversity one year post-transplant. By about two months after transplant, alpha-beta T cells reportedly arose from several hundred graft clones that had expanded. Diversity of TCRbeta at day 60 was high in some patients, arising from surviving recipient T cells and thymic progenitors.

This CDR3 has 17 residues. Germline V gene lookup returns CDR1 LGHNA and CDR2 YNFKEQ. With 2 bases clipped from V and 1 base from J, the junction kept 3 bases outside the gene matches. The receptor was derived from a girl younger than two with combined immunodeficiency, due to receive a stem cell transplant. The sequenced sample was PBMCs, obtained before TCRalphabeta/CD19-depleted stem cell transplant. V is TRBV4-2 and J is TRBJ2-2, with 11 bases fitting TRBD2. The CDR3 coding sequence is TGTGCCAGCAGCCAACGCGGACTAGCGGGGAACACCGGGGAGCTGTTTTTT. Residues: CASSQRGLAGNTGELFF.